The entry below describes one T cell receptor beta chain. Its antigen remains unknown. The sample comes from a study of neoadjuvant nivolumab and ipilimumab in lung cancer. Findings of the study overall: Higher pretherapy blood TCR richness went with higher resected-tumor richness. Only a small number of samples underwent TCR sequencing. TCR richness and clonality were higher in tumors than adjacent uninvolved lung. Only two of four nivolumab-treated tumors gained richness and clonality by surgery.

The CDR3 runs 11 residues. V was pared by 10 bases and J by 4 bases, with 10 bases between. Germline V CDR1 and CDR2: SNHLY, FYNNEI. Sequencing was performed with immunoSEQ multiplex PCR; in TCRdb, only in-frame clones are kept and a portion is missing. This table has about 8,600 clones, 70% to 85% appearing once. The source is an adult with non-small cell lung cancer. This sequence joins TRBV2 and TRBJ1-2; tentatively, D is TRBD1 (6 bases). The specimen was tumor tissue, collected after neoadjuvant nivolumab, alone or with ipilimumab, at or shortly before surgery. The CDR3 loop reads CATGQSYGYTF. The CDR3, as DNA: TGTGCCACCGGACAGAGCTATGGCTACACCTTC.